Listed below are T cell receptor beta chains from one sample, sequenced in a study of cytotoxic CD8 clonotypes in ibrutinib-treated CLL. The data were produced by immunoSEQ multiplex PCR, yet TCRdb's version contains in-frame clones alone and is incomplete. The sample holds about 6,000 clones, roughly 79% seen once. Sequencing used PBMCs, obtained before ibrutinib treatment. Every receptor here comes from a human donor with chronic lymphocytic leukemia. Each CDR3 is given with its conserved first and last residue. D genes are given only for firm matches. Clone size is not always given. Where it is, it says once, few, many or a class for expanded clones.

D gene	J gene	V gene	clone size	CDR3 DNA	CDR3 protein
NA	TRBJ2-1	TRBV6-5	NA	TGTGCCAGCAGTTACTCGACTAGACTTCGCAATGAGCAGTTCTTC	CASSYSTRLRNEQFF
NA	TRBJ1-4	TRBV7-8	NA	TGTGCCAGCAGCGCGGGACTGATCAATGAAAAACTGTTTTTT	CASSAGLINEKLFF
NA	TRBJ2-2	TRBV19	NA	TGTGCCAGTAGTCTGATAGGGCTCACCGGGGAGCTGTTTTTT	CASSLIGLTGELFF
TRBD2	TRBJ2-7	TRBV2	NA	TGTGCCAGCAGTGGACTAGCGGGAGTCTACGAGCAGTACTTC	CASSGLAGVYEQYF
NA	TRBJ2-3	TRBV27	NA	TGTGCCAGCAGTCTAAGGTTCCAGGTGGAAGGAGATACGCAGTATTTT	CASSLRFQVEGDTQYF
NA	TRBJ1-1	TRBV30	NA	TGTGCCTGGAGTGGGGGACTGTACACTGAAGCTTTCTTT	CAWSGGLYTEAFF
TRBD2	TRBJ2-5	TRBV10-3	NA	TGTGCCATCAGCCCGGGACTAGCGGAAGAGACCCAGTACTTC	CAISPGLAEETQYF
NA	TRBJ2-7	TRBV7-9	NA	TGTGCCAGCAGCTTACGGGAGTACGAGCAGTACTTC	CASSLREYEQYF
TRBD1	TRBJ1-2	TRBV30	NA	TGTGCCTGGAGTGCGACAGGGGCGGGCGGCTACACCTTC	CAWSATGAGGYTF
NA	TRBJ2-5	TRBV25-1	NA	TGTGCCAGCAGTGACATACAGGGTCGGGAGACCCAGTACTTC	CASSDIQGRETQYF
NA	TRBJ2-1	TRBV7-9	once	TGTGCCAGCAGCTTAGCCGTTGGATGGTTCTTC	CASSLAVGWFF
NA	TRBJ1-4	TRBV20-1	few	TGCAGTGCGAGGGTGAGGGAAAAACTGTTTTTT	CSARVREKLFF
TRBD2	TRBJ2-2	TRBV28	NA	TGTGCCAGCAGTTTACCGGGGACTAGCTTAGGCGGGGAGCTGTTTTTT	CASSLPGTSLGGELFF
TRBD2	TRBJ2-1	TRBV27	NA	TGTGCCAGCAGTCGCCCCCCCACAGCGGGAGGAGGTTTCAATGAGCAGTTCTTC	CASSRPPTAGGGFNEQFF